This T cell receptor beta chain was retrieved from a study of T cells in narcolepsy. Study-wide background: Patients with NT1 or NT2 and healthy control donors were enrolled. Study observations and caveats: Comparing one patient's CSF and blood CD4+ clonotypes highlighted HCRT- and TRIB2-specific autoreactive clonotypes. Autoreactive clonotypes reportedly recurred in blood of same and different patients, not controls.

Data came from immunoSEQ multiplex PCR; TCRdb stores just in-frame clones and leaves some out. The sample yields 8,000 to 8,500 clones, more than 55% seen once. Germline-derived CDR1 and CDR2 are LGHNA and YSLEER. The CDR3 totals 14 residues. J lost 5 bases, V lost 0 bases, and 2 bases had no gene match. Of note for this clone: Its antigen is not known.

This sequence joins TRBV4-3 and TRBJ2-7, with 9 bases matching TRBD1. This receptor was obtained from a human donor with narcolepsy. The specimen was CD45RA- memory CD8+ T cells from PBMCs. The DNA of the CDR3 is TGCGCCAGCAGCCAAGAGGGACAGGGCGACGAGCAGTACTTC. Amino acids: CASSQEGQGDEQYF.